The clone carrying this TCR beta chain has a handful of counts. Looked up from germline, CDR1 is SNHLY and CDR2 is FYNNEI. V was pared by 4 bases and J by 4 bases, with 13 bases of the junction left unmatched. The CDR3 sequence is 16 residues long. The source of the sample is a study of blood T cell repertoires in COVID-19. On the study more broadly: Whether acute or convalescent, the COVID-19 samples came from the United States, Italy and Spain.

Methods used by the authors: Quantification of nucleated cells was approximated via reference gene primer amplification. Here immunoSEQ multiplex PCR was the method, and the copy in TCRdb shows in-frame clones only, minus some. For V, J and clone size, that table is used; D and trimming come from the DNA. The sample includes some 80,000 clones, over 80% seen only once; the top ten take 3% to 4.5%. The receptor was isolated from a man in his fifties or sixties with acute or convalescent COVID-19. The sequencing input was peripheral blood. The V gene is TRBV2, the J gene TRBJ2-7, with 7 bases identical to TRBD2. The CDR3: CASSGAAGYVSYEQYF. The CDR3 region has the DNA TGTGCCAGCAGTGGCGCAGCGGGATATGTCTCGTACGAGCAGTACTTC.